This T cell receptor (beta chain) was documented in a study of graft-versus-host responses after intestinal transplantation. Study in general: Each patient got anti-thymocyte globulin induction, then tacrolimus and steroids for around three years.

Points from the study as a whole: Where graft-donor T cell macrochimerism was present, patients had high graft-versus-host to host-versus-graft clonal ratios in allografts. Recipient marrow contained GvH clones, some of which appeared first in ileum or blood.

The repertoire was sequenced with immunoSEQ multiplex PCR; TCRdb's copy has only in-frame clones and lacks some. The table has 11,000 to 15,000 clones, less than 45% seen once. Germline CDR1 SGHAT, CDR2 FQNNGV. J was trimmed by 5 bases and V by 5 bases; bases with no gene match: 6. The CDR3 consists of 13 residues. Co-plating was performed using 200,000 CFSE-labeled responder cells and 200,000 irradiated, violet-dye-labeled stimulator cells. CFSE-low proliferating responders, CD3+CD4+ and CD3+CD8+, were sorted post-reaction. V usage is TRBV11-2 and J usage is TRBJ2-7; the match to TRBD1 covers 7 bases. The starting material was alloreactive CD8+ T cells from a mixed lymphocyte reaction culture, obtained before intestinal transplant. Subset denoted: CFSE-low proliferating T cells sorted from roughly 6-day pre-transplant mixed lymphocyte reaction (GvH or HvG direction). This TCR was recovered from a human patient who received an intestinal transplant. CDR3 residues: CASSPRQGHEQYF. The CDR3 bases are TGTGCCAGCAGCCCGAGACAGGGCCACGAGCAGTACTTC.